Shown below are 20 T cell receptor beta chains from a single sample sequenced in a study of post-analysis software for immune sequencing data. Antigen specificity for these receptors is unknown. Notes on the study in general: In patients, roughly five TRBV segments were more frequent than in controls, with TRBV5-6, TRBV5-1 and TRBV20-1 among them.

The authors incorporated unique molecular identifiers into the TCR beta cDNA libraries. TCRdb reprocessed the PCR reads with MiXCR, giving one entry per CDR3 protein. The top ten clones hold 4% to 5% of a sample with fewer than 850,000 distinct CDR3 sequences, 40% to 55% of them seen once. Source material: blood. These receptors all stem from a girl between 10 and 17 years old with multiple sclerosis.

This clonotype was found once. V gene TRBV7-9 combines with J gene TRBJ1-1, with D hard to call. The germline CDR1 and CDR2 sequences are SEHNR and FQNEAQ (reference sequence). Trimming pared 8 bases from V and 7 bases from J, leaving 14 bases between. This CDR3 is 12 amino acids long. This CDR3 reads CASGADGSEAFF. The CDR3 DNA reads TGTGCCAGCGGCGCGGACGGGAGTGAAGCTTTCTTT.

The J gene is TRBJ2-4, the V gene TRBV5-1; D is unclear. Germline V gives CDR1 SGHRS, CDR2 YFSETQ. This CDR3 is 12 amino acids long. Trimming removed 2 bases from V and 13 bases from J, with 13 bases in between. CDR3 coding DNA: TGCGCCAGCAGCTTTGAACGTCAGCAGCAGTACTTC. Residues: CASSFERQQQYF. The complete variable domain, with remaining parts taken from reference TRBV5-1 and TRBJ2-4, reads KAGVTQTPRYLIKTRGQQVTLSCSPISGHRSVSWYQQTPGQGLQFLFEYFSETQRNKGNFPGRFSGRQFSNSRSEMNVSTLELGDSALYLCASSFERQQQYFGAGTRLSVL.

This clonotype occurred a few times. This chain connects TRBV11-3 to TRBJ2-1; 13 bases line up with TRBD2. Trimming took 6 bases from V and 10 from J; bases not matched to a gene: 12. The CDR3 runs 16 residues. The V gene's germline CDR1 is SGHNT and CDR2 YENEEA. The chain's CDR3 is CASRSPGLAGQWEQFF. The CDR3 DNA reads as TGTGCCAGCAGATCCCCGGGACTAGCGGGACAATGGGAGCAGTTCTTC.

The chain is built from TRBV29-1 and TRBJ2-3; possible D gene TRBD2, 6 bases. The CDR3 sequence is 14 residues long. The V end was cut by 1 base, the J end by 5 bases, with 13 bases between. Germline assignment: CDR1 SQVTM and CDR2 ANQGSEA. The CDR3 loop reads CSVEGGGSLDTQYF. The CDR3 DNA is TGCAGCGTTGAAGGCGGAGGGAGCTTAGATACGCAGTATTTT.

CDR3 sequence reads: CASSEGGLTGASDTQYF. The DNA for the CDR3 is TGTGCCAGCAGTGAAGGGGGTCTAACGGGAGCTTCAGATACGCAGTATTTT. The V call is TRBV25-1, the J call TRBJ2-3; D may be TRBD2 (6 bases). The CDR3 totals 17 residues. V dropped 2 bases and J dropped 4 bases, with 19 bases sitting between them. Germline V gene sequence: CDR1 MGHDK, CDR2 SYGVNS.

The chain combines TRBV24-1 with TRBJ2-1; 8 nucleotides agree with TRBD1. J lost 3 bases, V lost 6 bases, and 6 bases had no gene match. Germline CDR1 KGHDR, CDR2 SFDVKD. This CDR3 is built from 15 residues. CDR3 residues: CATSSLTGGYNEQFF. The CDR3 DNA reads TGTGCCACCAGTTCCCTTACAGGGGGCTACAATGAGCAGTTCTTC.

The chain's CDR3 is CAISEEAYEQYF. DNA for the CDR3: TGTGCCATCAGTGAGGAGGCCTACGAGCAGTACTTC. The chain recombines TRBV10-3 with TRBJ2-7; D is unresolved. CDR1 and CDR2 from the germline V gene are ENHRY and SYGVKD. The length of the CDR3 is 12 residues. V dropped 2 bases and J dropped 2 bases, with 4 bases sitting between them.

The J gene is TRBJ1-5, the V gene TRBV30; 8 nucleotides line up with TRBD1. The CDR3 is 14 amino acids. The V and J ends lost 3 bases and 4 bases, in that order; junction bases with no gene match: 5. Germline CDR1 is GTSNPN and CDR2 is SVGIG (reference sequence). The CDR3 reads CAWSEGQVNQPQHF. In nucleotides, the CDR3 is TGTGCCTGGAGCGAGGGACAGGTAAATCAGCCCCAGCATTTT.

Worth noting for this clonotype: The junction and the germline gene differ at one end; a read error may be behind it. The chain carries TRBV5-1 and TRBJ2-3, with TRBD2 matching 13 bases. The germline V gene encodes CDR1 SGHRS and CDR2 YFSETQ. This CDR3 has 17 residues. CDR3 DNA sequence: TGCGTCAGCAGCTTCTACCGACTAGCGGGAGGAATAGATACGCAGTATTTT. It encodes CVSSFYRLAGGIDTQYF.

As regards this clonotype: Germline is not matched at one junction end, which may reflect a read error. The chain employs TRBV7-7 and TRBJ2-5, with D perhaps being TRBD1 or TRBD2 (5 bases each). Germline-derived CDR1 and CDR2 are SSHAT and FNYEAQ (reference sequence). There are 15 residues in the CDR3. The CDR3 region is CASSLGASSGETQYF. CDR3 nucleotides: TGTGCTAGCAGCTTAGGGGCTAGCAGCGGAGAGACCCAGTACTTC.

This clonotype has just a few counts. The rearrangement uses TRBV20-1 and TRBJ2-7; D is undetermined. The V and J ends lost 6 bases and 4 bases respectively, with 16 bases between them. CDR1 is DFQATT and CDR2 is SNEGSKA in the germline V gene (reference sequence). CDR3 size: 13 residues. The CDR3 DNA reads TGCAGTGCCCTTTCGGCGGACGGTTACGAGCAGTACTTC. It yields the protein CSALSADGYEQYF.

The V gene is TRBV29-1, the J gene TRBJ2-1; D gene unclear. Trimming took off 6 bases at V and 2 bases at J, with 20 bases between the two ends. Germline V gene lookup returns CDR1 SQVTM and CDR2 ANQGSEA. The length of the CDR3 is 16 residues. The CDR3 DNA sequence: TGCAGCGTGCTAGACCGACAAAGCCTAACCTACAATGAGCAGTTCTTC. Its translation is CSVLDRQSLTYNEQFF.

The V call is TRBV6-6, the J call TRBJ2-2; possibly TRBD1 for D (6 bases). The V gene's germline CDR1 is MNHNY and CDR2 SVGAGI (reference sequence). The V end lost 4 bases, the J end lost 3 bases, and 15 bases lay between the germline ends. The CDR3 is made up of 16 amino acids. CDR3 coding DNA: TGTGCCAGCAGTTGGGTGGGGGCTACGGACACCGGGGAGCTGTTTTTT. The encoded protein is CASSWVGATDTGELFF.

The chain carries TRBV20-1 and TRBJ2-5; 9 bases agree with TRBD1. V shed 8 bases, J shed 2 bases, and the junction held 9 bases outside the gene matches. Germline lookup yields CDR1 DFQATT and CDR2 SNEGSKA (reference sequence). The CDR3 has 14 amino acids. The DNA for the CDR3 is TGCAGTTCGTGGGGACAGGGAGATCAAGAGACCCAGTACTTC. Translated: CSSWGQGDQETQYF.

The rearrangement joins TRBV20-1 to TRBJ1-1; D uncertain. CDR1 DFQATT and CDR2 SNEGSKA come from the germline V gene (reference sequence). The CDR3 is 13 amino acids. V was shortened by 1 base and J by 2 bases, with 8 bases between the two germline ends. CDR3 sequence: CSARVPGNTEAFF. In DNA, the CDR3 is TGCAGTGCTAGAGTCCCAGGTAACACTGAAGCTTTCTTT.

This chain joins TRBV28 and TRBJ1-6; D call uncertain. The V and J ends lost 1 base and 14 bases respectively, with 15 bases between them. The CDR3 extends over 14 amino acids. Germline CDR1 reads MDHEN; CDR2 reads SYDVKM. CDR3 DNA sequence: TGTGCCAGCAGTTTATTTGCCGCACCGGGGACCCTCCACTTT. Translated: CASSLFAAPGTLHF.

This clonotype showed up just once. V and J are TRBV7-9 and TRBJ1-4; a possible D gene is TRBD1 (5 bases). CDR3 length: 15 amino acids. Trimming cost V 3 bases and J 7 bases, with 15 bases left between them. The V gene's germline CDR1 is SEHNR and CDR2 FQNEAQ (reference sequence). The CDR3 region is CASSFGRQGGEKLFF. CDR3 nucleotides: TGTGCCAGCAGCTTCGGGAGGCAGGGAGGTGAAAAACTGTTTTTT.

This sequence joins TRBV27 and TRBJ2-5; D is unclear. With the DNA end fitting TRBJ2-7 better, the J assignment may be wrong. The germline CDR1 and CDR2 sequences are MNHEY and SMNVEV (reference sequence). The CDR3 loop spans 12 amino acids. As DNA, the CDR3 is TGTGCCAGCAGCAGGAGTAAGGGCGAGCAGTACTTC. It encodes CASSRSKGEQYF.

The chain joins TRBV12-3 or TRBV12-4 to TRBJ2-1; D may be TRBD1 or TRBD2 (6 bases each). The V and J ends lost 2 bases and 8 bases respectively, with 13 bases between them. The CDR3 sequence is 14 residues long. The CDR3 sequence: CASSLTRRGDEQFF. The DNA of the CDR3 is TGTGCCAGCAGTTTAACCCGGAGGGGGGATGAGCAGTTCTTC.

This clonotype was seen a few times. The CDR3 sequence is CASSYGQEDEKLFF. The CDR3 DNA sequence: TGTGCCAGCAGTTACGGACAGGAAGATGAAAAACTGTTTTTT. This chain connects TRBV6-5 to TRBJ1-4; TRBD1 matches at 7 bases. With 2 bases clipped from V and 6 bases from J, the junction kept 3 bases outside the gene matches. Germline values: CDR1 MNHEY, CDR2 SVGAGI. This CDR3 comprises 14 residues.